The entry below describes one T cell receptor beta chain. No cognate antigen has been identified for it. Nothing much larger sits one base from this clone, and base qualities are not available. Using the deep immunoSEQ assay, multiplex PCR amplified TCR CDR3 regions from genomic DNA. Genomic DNA extracted from each cell subset was distributed evenly over all wells of several immunoSEQ 96-well plates, and each plate served as one replicate. For sorted subsets, around 0.2 ug of genomic DNA, equivalent to 30,000 or so T cell genomes, went into each replicate PCR. The purified libraries were quantified using a Qubit 3.0 fluorometer, sized with a Bioanalyzer 2100, and then quantified again using the KAPA Library Quantification kit. Every immunoSEQ 96-well plate was sequenced on a separate single-read 150-cycle Illumina NextSeq 550 flow cell. The authors processed their data as follows. Because the immunoSEQ output included only junctional sequences and no quality scores, the filtering could not be the same as the filtering used for full-length reads. To assign V/J genes and CDR3, sequences were annotated using PyIR, a Python wrapper for IgBLAST v1.9, with IMGT germline references. Reads were filtered out if the reads had weak V/J assignments (E-value above 1e-6), no CDR3, stop codons, out-of-frame junctions, or ambiguous translated residues. V3J clonotypes were defined by identical inferred V gene, J gene, and CDR3 amino acid sequence. The percentage overlap between two repertoires was calculated by dividing the number of shared unique clonotypes by the size of the smaller repertoire. Three approaches were used to assess repertoire richness: RTK rarefaction, the Chao1 estimator, and Recon v2.1 estimates of unobserved clonotypes. For all TCRbeta clonotypes obtained by the gDNA method from a few donors, generation probabilities were computed with OLGA. TCRdb carries this immuneACCESS record with in-frame sequences only. Its versions omit some clonotypes, under half of them owing to an unresolved V gene in the studies checked, with the rest unexplained. V, J and clone size were drawn from that table, and D and trimming were deduced from the DNA. Counted in this sample were roughly 2.2 million clones; more than 85% of them appeared once. The ten biggest clones cover 0.39% of the sample.

The sample originates from a study of shared clonotypes between healthy human individuals (dated by TCRdb to between 2020 and 2021). Looking at the study overall: The cohort included three men and a couple of women between 18 and 49 years of age. Libraries were prepared and TCR repertoires were sequenced by different laboratories using diverse techniques, in order to increase sequencing depth and limit assay-specific biases. Per donor, three plates each were used for CD4 naive and CD4 memory, two for CD8 naive, and one for CD8 memory. Between about 0.9 and 9 billion PBMCs per donor were obtained by leukapheresis. The study deeply sequenced blood TCR repertoires of roughly five healthy adults to estimate repertoire size and the extent of clonotype sharing between individuals. Results the study describes overall, beyond this receptor: Compared with non-shared clonotypes, clonotypes shared by all four sorted-subset donors had higher generation probabilities. Across four donors, about 5% of naive CD4, roughly 3.5% of naive CD8, about 2.3% of memory CD4, and under 0.45% of memory CD8 clonotypes were shared. Incomplete sequencing was indicated by rarefaction of sorted-subset datasets, despite the large sequencing depth. Pairwise subsampling led to the expectation that sequencing depth would affect the degree of clonotype sharing among donors. Sampling was restricted to blood, and TCR repertoires in tissue are likely to differ from TCR repertoires in blood. Because the study included only a small number of donors, the genetic and exposure-history diversity represented was limited. Naive subsets generally had larger estimated clonotype richness than memory subsets did.

The donors were healthy, HIV-negative adults with no recently reported acute infections or vaccinations. Every donor was a Caucasian adult residing in Nashville, Tennessee, USA. CD4+ T cells were enriched by magnetic negative selection, after which naive cells were positively selected on CD45RA and the negative fraction was taken as the memory subset. After blood collection by leukapheresis, PBMCs were isolated using Ficoll-Histopaque density gradient centrifugation and then cryopreserved in the vapor phase of liquid nitrogen. Purity and quantity of every magnetically sorted T cell population were checked by analytical flow cytometry. From each sorted fraction, genomic DNA was isolated and quantified by UV absorbance on a Nanodrop 2000c. The TCR comes from a man younger than 35 in good health. Some clones in this sample may be carry-over from other donors' samples. Sequencing used naive CD4+ T cells from PBMCs. What the cell subset or site label conveys for this sample: CD45RA+ positively selected.

The DNA sequence is as follows: TGTGCCAGCAGTTCCCCGCGGATCCTGAACACTGAAGCTTTCTTT. Translated, it reads CASSSPRILNTEAFF. The chain couples TRBV28 to TRBJ1-1, with the D segment identity uncertain. Via the germline V gene, CDR1 is MDHEN and CDR2 SYDVKM. V gives up 4 bases and J gives up 0 bases, and the segment between their germline ends measures 12 bases. The CDR3 sequence holds 15 residues, the cysteine and phenylalanine included. The kept DNA is CDR3 alone, 45 bases in frame from the first base.